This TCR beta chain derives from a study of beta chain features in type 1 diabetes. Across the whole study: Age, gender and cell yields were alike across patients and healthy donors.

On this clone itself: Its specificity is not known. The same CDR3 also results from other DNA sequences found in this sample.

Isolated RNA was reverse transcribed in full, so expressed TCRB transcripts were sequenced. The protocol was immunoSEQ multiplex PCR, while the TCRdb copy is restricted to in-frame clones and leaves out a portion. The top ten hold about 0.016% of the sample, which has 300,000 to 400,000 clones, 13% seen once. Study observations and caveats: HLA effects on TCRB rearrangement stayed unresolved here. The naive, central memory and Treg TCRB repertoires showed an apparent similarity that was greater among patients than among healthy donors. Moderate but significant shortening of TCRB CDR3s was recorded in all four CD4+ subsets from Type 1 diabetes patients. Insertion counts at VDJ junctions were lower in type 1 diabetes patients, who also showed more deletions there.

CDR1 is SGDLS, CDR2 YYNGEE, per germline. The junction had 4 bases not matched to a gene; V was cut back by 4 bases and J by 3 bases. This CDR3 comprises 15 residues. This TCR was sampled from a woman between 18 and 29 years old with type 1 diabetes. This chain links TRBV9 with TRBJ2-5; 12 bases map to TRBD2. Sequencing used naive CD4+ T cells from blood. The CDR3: CASSPRLAGEETQYF. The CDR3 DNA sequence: TGTGCCAGCAGCCCGAGACTAGCGGGAGAAGAGACCCAGTACTTC.